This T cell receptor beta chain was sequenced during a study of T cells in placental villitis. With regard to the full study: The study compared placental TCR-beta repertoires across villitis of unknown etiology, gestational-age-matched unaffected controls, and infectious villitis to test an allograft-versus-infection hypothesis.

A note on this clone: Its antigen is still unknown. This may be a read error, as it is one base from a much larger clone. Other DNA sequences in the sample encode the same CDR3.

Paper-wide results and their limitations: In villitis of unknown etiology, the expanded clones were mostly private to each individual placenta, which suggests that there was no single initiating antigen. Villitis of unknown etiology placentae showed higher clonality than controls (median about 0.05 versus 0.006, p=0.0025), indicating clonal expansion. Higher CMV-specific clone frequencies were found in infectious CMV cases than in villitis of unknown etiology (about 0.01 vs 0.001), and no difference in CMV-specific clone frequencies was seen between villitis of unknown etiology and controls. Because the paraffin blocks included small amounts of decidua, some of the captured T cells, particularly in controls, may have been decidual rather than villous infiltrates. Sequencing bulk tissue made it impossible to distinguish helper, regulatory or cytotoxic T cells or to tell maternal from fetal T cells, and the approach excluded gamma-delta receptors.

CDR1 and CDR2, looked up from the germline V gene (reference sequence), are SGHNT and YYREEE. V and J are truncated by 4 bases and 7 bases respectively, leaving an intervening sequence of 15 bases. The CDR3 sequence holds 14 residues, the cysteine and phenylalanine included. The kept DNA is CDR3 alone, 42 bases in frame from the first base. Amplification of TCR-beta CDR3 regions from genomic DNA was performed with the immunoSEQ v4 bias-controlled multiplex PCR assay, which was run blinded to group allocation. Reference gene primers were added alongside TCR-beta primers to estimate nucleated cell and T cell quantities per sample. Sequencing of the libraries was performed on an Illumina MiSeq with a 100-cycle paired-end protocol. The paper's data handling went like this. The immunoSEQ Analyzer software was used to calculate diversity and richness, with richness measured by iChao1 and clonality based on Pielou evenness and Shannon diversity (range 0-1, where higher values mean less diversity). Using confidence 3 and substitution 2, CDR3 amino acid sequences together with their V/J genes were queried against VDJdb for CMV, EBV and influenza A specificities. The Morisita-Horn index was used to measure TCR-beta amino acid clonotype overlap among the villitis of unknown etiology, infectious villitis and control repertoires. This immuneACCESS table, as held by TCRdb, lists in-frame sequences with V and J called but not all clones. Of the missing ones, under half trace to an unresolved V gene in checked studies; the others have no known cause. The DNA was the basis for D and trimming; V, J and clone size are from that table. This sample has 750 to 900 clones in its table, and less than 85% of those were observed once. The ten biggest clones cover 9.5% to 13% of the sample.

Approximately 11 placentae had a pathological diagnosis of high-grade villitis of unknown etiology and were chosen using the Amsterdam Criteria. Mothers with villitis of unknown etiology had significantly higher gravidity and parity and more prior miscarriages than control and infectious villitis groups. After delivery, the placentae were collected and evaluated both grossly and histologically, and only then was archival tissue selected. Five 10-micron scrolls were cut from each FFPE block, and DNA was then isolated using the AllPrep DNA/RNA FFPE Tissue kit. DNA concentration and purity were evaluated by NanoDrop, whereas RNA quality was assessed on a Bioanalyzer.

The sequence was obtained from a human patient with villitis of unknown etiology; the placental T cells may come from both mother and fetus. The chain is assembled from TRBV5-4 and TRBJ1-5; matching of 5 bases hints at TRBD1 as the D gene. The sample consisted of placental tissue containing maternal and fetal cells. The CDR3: CASSPGQGGQPQHF. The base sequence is TGTGCCAGCAGCCCCGGACAAGGTGGGCAGCCCCAGCATTTT. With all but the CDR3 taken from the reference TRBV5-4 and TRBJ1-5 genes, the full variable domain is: ETGVTQSPTHLIKTRGQQVTLRCSSQSGHNTVSWYQQALGQGPQFIFQYYREEENGRGNFPPRFSGLQFPNYSSELNVNALELDDSALYLCASSPGQGGQPQHFGDGTRLSIL.